Listed here are 28 T cell receptor beta chains from one sample, sequenced in a study of cytomegalovirus exposure and HLA in healthy donors. In the PCR, 60 Vbeta and 13 Jbeta primers were used. Some clones are missing from TCRdb's copy, which holds only in-frame ones; the method was immunoSEQ multiplex PCR. The sample comprises under 150,000 clones, over 65% of which are singletons, and about 3% rests with the top ten. Sequences were obtained from PBMCs. The receptors were gathered from a man aged 25 to 40 in good health and CMV-seronegative.

This chain uses TRBV6-1 with TRBJ2-7; TRBD1 matches at 8 bases. V was clipped by 4 bases and J by 2 bases; unmatched bases: 7. The CDR3 loop spans 15 amino acids. The germline V gene has CDR1 MNHNS and CDR2 SASEGT. The CDR3 bases are TGTGCCAGCAGTGGAGCCGAACAGGGGGCCTACGAGCAGTACTTC. Amino acid sequence: CASSGAEQGAYEQYF.

The chain recombines TRBV2 with TRBJ1-1, with a weak D call TRBD1 (6 bases). CDR1 and CDR2 from the germline V gene are SNHLY and FYNNEI. The CDR3 covers 14 residues. V was trimmed by 2 bases and J by 5 bases, leaving 12 bases between them. CDR3: CASSENREYTEAFF. The CDR3 DNA follows: TGTGCCAGCAGTGAAAACAGGGAATATACTGAAGCTTTCTTT. The full variable domain, in which reference TRBV2 and TRBJ1-1 provide the parts outside the CDR3, is EPEVTQTPSHQVTQMGQEVILRCVPISNHLYFYWYRQILGQKVEFLVSFYNNEISEKSEIFDDQFSVERPDGSNFTLKIRSTKLEDSAMYFCASSENREYTEAFFGQGTRLTVV.

This rearrangement joins TRBV6-5 to TRBJ1-2, with 7 positions matching TRBD1. The trim removed 6 bases at V and 5 bases at J, leaving 9 bases unmatched. The CDR3 contains 14 residues. CDR1 is MNHEY and CDR2 is SVGAGI in the germline V gene. DNA of the CDR3: TGTGCCAGCAGCCGGGACAGTCTTCCATATGGCTACACCTTC. Translation gives CASSRDSLPYGYTF.

The chain is built from TRBV14 and TRBJ2-1; TRBD2 matches 11 bases. This CDR3 is built from 16 residues. With 0 bases clipped from V and 8 bases from J, the junction kept 6 bases outside the gene matches. Germline V gives CDR1 SGHDN, CDR2 FVKESK. The CDR3 DNA sequence: TGTGCCAGCAGCCAAGATGTTAGCGGGAGGGTCTATGAGCAGTTCTTC. Amino acids: CASSQDVSGRVYEQFF.

This chain links TRBV28 with TRBJ2-7; D gene unclear. V lost 6 bases to trimming and J lost 2 bases, with 5 bases between them. This CDR3 has 11 amino acids. Germline V gene lookup returns CDR1 MDHEN and CDR2 SYDVKM. CDR3 sequence: CASRHAYEQYF. The DNA for the CDR3 is TGTGCCAGCAGACATGCCTACGAGCAGTACTTC.

The chain carries TRBV2 and TRBJ1-6, with TRBD1 as a possible D gene (6 bases). V dropped 5 bases and J dropped 5 bases, with 10 bases sitting between them. The CDR3 loop spans 14 amino acids. Germline V gene lookup returns CDR1 SNHLY and CDR2 FYNNEI. The CDR3 coding sequence is TGTGCCAGCAGTCTTACAGGGAATAATTCACCCCTCCACTTT. As protein: CASSLTGNNSPLHF.

V and J are TRBV9 and TRBJ1-5; TRBD1 aligns across 7 bases. In germline, CDR1 is SGDLS, CDR2 YYNGEE. V dropped 4 bases and J dropped 2; count of bases not matched to a gene: 6. CDR3 length: 15 residues. CDR3 protein: CASSTSGGRNQPQHF. Written as DNA, the CDR3 is TGTGCCAGCAGCACCTCAGGGGGGCGCAATCAGCCCCAGCATTTT. The full variable domain, its missing parts supplied by reference TRBV9 and TRBJ1-5, is DSGVTQTPKHLITATGQRVTLRCSPRSGDLSVYWYQQSLDQGLQFLIQYYNGEERAKGNILERFSAQQFPDLHSELNLSSLELGDSALYFCASSTSGGRNQPQHFGDGTRLSIL.

The genes are TRBV28 and TRBJ2-7; possibly TRBD1 for D (6 bases). The V gene's germline CDR1 is MDHEN and CDR2 SYDVKM. Trimming left V 5 bases short and J 2 bases short, with 10 bases between. There are 13 residues in the CDR3. The CDR3 DNA reads TGTGCCAGCAGTCCGCAGGGGACCTACGAGCAGTACTTC. Residues: CASSPQGTYEQYF.

This clone was observed a few times. The gene calls are TRBV29-1 and TRBJ2-1; a possible D gene is TRBD1 (6 bases). The germline V gene encodes CDR1 SQVTM and CDR2 ANQGSEA. Between the trimmed V and J ends, which lost 4 bases and 3 bases, there was a span of 13 bases. CDR3 length: 14 residues. CDR3 amino acids: CSVGTGWDYNEQFF. For the CDR3, the DNA is TGCAGCGTTGGTACAGGGTGGGACTACAATGAGCAGTTCTTC.

The J gene is TRBJ2-4, the V gene TRBV28, with 13 bases that match TRBD2. Trimming removed 5 bases from V and 0 bases from J; junction bases left unmatched: 7. Germline V CDR1 and CDR2: MDHEN, SYDVKM. This CDR3 has 18 amino acids. CDR3 residues: CASSPGLAGVLAKNIQYF. In DNA form, the CDR3 reads TGTGCCAGCAGTCCCGGACTAGCGGGAGTACTAGCCAAAAACATTCAGTACTTC.

The chain uses TRBV6-1 and TRBJ2-7; D remains ambiguous. Looked up from germline, CDR1 is MNHNS and CDR2 is SASEGT. CDR3 length: 13 residues. Trimming took off 4 bases at V and 0 bases at J, with 7 bases between the two ends. The CDR3 spells CASSVSRSYEQYF. CDR3 in DNA: TGTGCCAGCAGTGTGTCCCGCTCCTACGAGCAGTACTTC.

V gene TRBV7-2 combines with J gene TRBJ1-4; no reliable D call. CDR1 and CDR2 from the germline V gene are SGHTA and FQGNSA. V lost 2 bases and J lost 0, with 7 bases in between. The CDR3 is made up of 15 amino acids. DNA for the CDR3: TGTGCCAGCAGCTTACAGGCAACAACTAATGAAAAACTGTTTTTT. It codes for CASSLQATTNEKLFF.

This chain's CDR3 is CASSMTGGSGTYEQYF. DNA for the CDR3: TGTGCCAGTAGTATGACTGGCGGGAGCGGGACCTACGAGCAGTACTTC. The rearrangement links TRBV19 to TRBJ2-7; 7 positions agree with TRBD2. The CDR3 contains 16 residues. V dropped 3 bases and J dropped 2; count of bases not matched to a gene: 10. The germline V gene has CDR1 LNHDA and CDR2 SQIVND (reference sequence).

This chain links TRBV21-1 with TRBJ1-1; the DNA was not compared with TRBD1, the D call given in the table. TRBV21-1 is assigned pseudogene status. The CDR3 loop spans 15 amino acids. CDR3 sequence: CASSNDPQGVSEAFF. The CDR3 DNA is TGTGCCAGCAGCAATGATCCGCAGGGGGTTTCTGAAGCTTTCTTT.

Details on this clone: The identical CDR3 is also encoded by other nucleotide sequences in the sample. This CDR3 is CASSKPSSAEAFF. As DNA, the CDR3 is TGTGCCAGCAGCAAACCGAGTAGCGCTGAAGCTTTCTTT. The V call is TRBV13, the J call TRBJ1-1; D is uncertain. The ends were cut back, 5 bases at V and 6 bases at J, with 13 bases in the middle. Germline-derived CDR1 and CDR2 are PRHDT and FYEKMQ (reference sequence). The CDR3 is 13 amino acids.

There are a few counts of this clone. The rearrangement links TRBV30 to TRBJ2-7, with D hard to call. The V gene lost 2 bases and the J gene lost 6 bases, with 8 bases spanning the gap. This CDR3 is 11 amino acids long. Germline V gene lookup returns CDR1 GTSNPN and CDR2 SVGIG (reference sequence). The CDR3 DNA sequence: TGTGCCTGGAGTCCCCTTCGCGAGCAGTACTTC. Residues: CAWSPLREQYF. The full variable domain, its missing parts supplied by reference TRBV30 and TRBJ2-7, is SQTIHQWPATLVQPVGSPLSLECTVEGTSNPNLYWYRQAAGRGLQLLFYSVGIGQISSEVPQNLSASRPQDRQFILSSKKLLLSDSGFYLCAWSPLREQYFGPGTRLTVT.

The rearrangement uses TRBV28 and TRBJ2-1; D unclear. Trimming pared 3 bases from V and 7 bases from J, leaving 16 bases between. The V gene's germline CDR1 is MDHEN and CDR2 SYDVKM. This CDR3 has 15 residues. The CDR3 region has the DNA TGTGCCAGCAGTTTGCAGATTCCCCTCCAGAATGAGCAGTTCTTC. It specifies CASSLQIPLQNEQFF.

The rearrangement joins TRBV6-5 to TRBJ1-2, with D perhaps TRBD1 (5 bases). Germline values: CDR1 MNHEY, CDR2 SVGAGI. The V and J ends lost 0 bases and 4 bases respectively, with 9 bases between them. This CDR3 comprises 14 residues. CDR3 sequence (DNA): TGTGCCAGCAGTTACTCGGTCGGGGGCTATGGCTACACCTTC. It encodes CASSYSVGGYGYTF.

V is TRBV7-9 and J is TRBJ2-5; the match to TRBD1 covers 10 bases. The CDR3 runs 14 residues. CDR1 is SEHNR, CDR2 FQNEAQ, per germline (reference sequence). J was trimmed by 11 bases and V by 1 base; bases with no gene match: 7. The CDR3 sequence is CASSLGDRGNEQYF. In DNA, the CDR3 is TGTGCCAGCAGCTTAGGGGACAGGGGAAATGAGCAGTACTTC.

This clone turned up a few times. This chain links TRBV6-4 with TRBJ2-1; D unresolved. CDR3 length: 13 residues. Trimming pared 2 bases from V and 2 bases from J, leaving 4 bases between. From germline, CDR1 is MRHNA and CDR2 SNTAGT. CDR3 residues: CASSDSTYNEQFF. The CDR3, as DNA: TGTGCCAGCAGTGACAGCACCTACAATGAGCAGTTCTTC.

The rearrangement links TRBV30 to TRBJ2-1, with 10 bases matching TRBD2. Trimming removed 3 bases from V and 6 bases from J; junction bases left unmatched: 8. This CDR3 has 15 residues. Germline V gives CDR1 GTSNPN, CDR2 SVGIG (reference sequence). As DNA, the CDR3 is TGTGCCTGGAGCCTCGGACTAGCGGCCATCAATGAGCAGTTCTTC. Translation gives CAWSLGLAAINEQFF.

The rearrangement joins TRBV7-9 to TRBJ2-7; the match to TRBD2 covers 14 bases. Germline loops: CDR1 SEHNR, CDR2 FQNEAQ (reference sequence). V shed 6 bases, J shed 5 bases, and the junction held 6 bases outside the gene matches. The CDR3 contains 15 residues. The CDR3 sequence is CASSRLAGGLHEQYF. DNA for the CDR3: TGTGCCAGCAGTCGACTAGCGGGGGGGCTTCACGAGCAGTACTTC.

V is TRBV29-1 and J is TRBJ2-5; D may be TRBD2 (5 bases). TRBJ2-7 matches the DNA end more closely, so the J call is doubtful. From germline, CDR1 is SQVTM and CDR2 ANQGSEA. CDR3 length equals 12 residues. In DNA form, the CDR3 reads TGCAGCGCCGGACTGAACCACTACGAGCAGTACTTC. It translates to CSAGLNHYEQYF.

This sequence joins TRBV28 and TRBJ1-5; 10 positions agree with TRBD1. J gave up 2 bases and V 2 bases, and 12 bases lay outside the gene matches. From germline, CDR1 is MDHEN and CDR2 SYDVKM. The CDR3 is 19 residues long. In DNA form, the CDR3 reads TGTGCCAGCAGTTTAAGAGAGTGGGGACAGGGGAACGGCAATCAGCCCCAGCATTTT. This codes for CASSLREWGQGNGNQPQHF.

The V and J genes are TRBV29-1 and TRBJ2-2, with D perhaps matching TRBD1 (6 bases). CDR3 length: 13 amino acids. V lost 7 bases to trimming and J lost 1 base, with 10 bases between them. Germline CDR1 SQVTM, CDR2 ANQGSEA. CDR3 sequence: CSASGQNTGELFF. Written as DNA, the CDR3 is TGCAGCGCCTCGGGACAGAACACCGGGGAGCTGTTTTTT.

The chain has TRBV6-1 and TRBJ2-5, with D hard to call. This CDR3 is built from 10 residues. V lost 7 bases, J lost 3 bases, and 3 bases lay in between. Germline V gene data show CDR1 as MNHNS and CDR2 as SASEGT. The CDR3 nucleotides are TGTGCCAGCATTAAAGAGACCCAGTACTTC. Translating it yields CASIKETQYF.

The chain employs TRBV27 and TRBJ1-5; the D is unclear. V dropped 0 bases and J dropped 5 bases, with 8 bases sitting between them. CDR3 length equals 14 residues. The germline V gene encodes CDR1 MNHEY and CDR2 SMNVEV (reference sequence). This chain's CDR3 is CASSLSREYQPQHF. The CDR3 bases are TGTGCCAGCAGTTTATCGAGGGAGTATCAGCCCCAGCATTTT.

This chain uses TRBV9 with TRBJ1-2; 7 bases are shared with TRBD1. CDR3 length: 14 amino acids. CDR1 and CDR2 (germline): SGDLS, YYNGEE. V shed 4 bases, J shed 3 bases, and the junction held 6 bases outside the gene matches. This CDR3 is CASSPSQGDYGYTF. The CDR3 coding sequence is TGTGCCAGCAGCCCATCTCAGGGGGACTATGGCTACACCTTC.